What follows are 25 T cell receptor beta chains derived from one specimen sequenced in a study of beta chain features in type 1 diabetes. Findings and caveats of the study: The study found moderately but significantly shorter TCRB CDR3s in all four CD4+ subsets of Type 1 diabetes patients.

Of the isolated RNA, all was reverse transcribed, and so the sequenced material was expressed TCRB transcripts. Only in-frame clones appear in the TCRdb table, and some are missing; sequencing was by immunoSEQ multiplex PCR. The sample yields hundreds of thousands of clones, about an eighth seen once. Their cognate antigens are unknown. Sequencing used naive CD4+ T cells from blood. These receptors all come from a man aged 18 to 30 with type 1 diabetes.

This clone showed up just a few times. The chain employs TRBV5-1 and TRBJ1-1; D not certain. Trimming pared 4 bases from V and 0 bases from J, leaving 13 bases between. This CDR3 is built from 15 residues. Germline V lookup: CDR1 SGHRS, CDR2 YFSETQ. CDR3 region: CASSPRRLVNTEAFF. The CDR3 nucleotides read TGCGCCAGCAGCCCTCGGAGGCTAGTGAACACTGAAGCTTTCTTT.

This clone has just a few counts. The rearrangement joins TRBV18 to TRBJ2-7; D is ambiguous. From germline, CDR1 is KGHSH and CDR2 LQKENI. V was trimmed by 6 bases and J by 4 bases, leaving 25 bases between them. The CDR3 length is 17 residues. Here the CDR3 DNA reads TGTGCCAGCTCCCCCTTGGGTACGGGCGAGCTGGAATACGAGCAGTACTTC. Translation gives CASSPLGTGELEYEQYF.

As for this clone: Other DNA sequences in the sample encode the same CDR3. The rearrangement links TRBV5-1 to TRBJ2-5, with 11 nucleotides matching TRBD2. Germline assignment: CDR1 SGHRS and CDR2 YFSETQ. This CDR3 is built from 14 residues. Trimming at V came to 0 bases and at J to 5 bases, leaving 0 bases not matched to a gene. The CDR3 region is CASSLGLAGETQYF. The CDR3, as DNA: TGCGCCAGCAGCTTGGGACTAGCGGGGGAGACCCAGTACTTC.

V gene TRBV7-9 combines with J gene TRBJ2-3; D remains ambiguous. CDR3 length: 14 amino acids. Germline V gene lookup returns CDR1 SEHNR and CDR2 FQNEAQ (reference sequence). Trimming left V 5 bases short and J 2 bases short, with 11 bases between. The CDR3 sequence: CASSPIFYTDTQYF. DNA for the CDR3: TGTGCCAGCAGCCCTATTTTTTACACAGATACGCAGTATTTT. Complete variable domain (other parts from reference TRBV7-9 and TRBJ2-3): DTGVSQNPRHKITKRGQNVTFRCDPISEHNRLYWYRQTLGQGPEFLTYFQNEAQLEKSRLLSDRFSAERPKGSFSTLEIQRTEQGDSAMYLCASSPIFYTDTQYFGPGTRLTVL.

The CDR3 nucleotides are TGTGCCAGCAGCTTATTTAGCGGAGAAGATACGCAGTATTTT. Residues: CASSLFSGEDTQYF. The chain carries TRBV7-9 and TRBJ2-3, with D perhaps matching TRBD2 (6 bases). The CDR3 totals 14 residues. Germline V gene sequence: CDR1 SEHNR, CDR2 FQNEAQ (reference sequence). Trimming took off 2 bases at V and 5 bases at J, with 11 bases between the two ends.

In its sample, this clone was seen a few times. The chain joins TRBV4-1 to TRBJ1-2, with TRBD1 identical over 8 bases. The CDR3 sequence is 14 residues long. Per the germline V gene, CDR1 is MGHRA and CDR2 is YSYEKL. J gave up 8 bases and V 3 bases, and 8 bases lay outside the gene matches. The CDR3 DNA reads as TGCGCCAGCAGCCACCCAGGGACAGGACAGGGCTACACCTTC. The encoded protein is CASSHPGTGQGYTF.

This clone was observed a few times. Other nucleotide sequences in the sample specify the same CDR3. This chain links TRBV30 with TRBJ2-6; D not resolved. The germline gives CDR1 GTSNPN, CDR2 SVGIG (reference sequence). The CDR3 runs 14 residues. Trimming removed 0 bases from V and 0 bases from J, with 3 bases in between. Here the CDR3 DNA reads TGTGCCTGGAGTGTGGGCTCTGGGGCCAACGTCCTGACTTTC. Translation gives CAWSVGSGANVLTF.

Only a few counts were recorded for this clone. Other nucleotide sequences from this sample produce the same CDR3. The rearrangement links TRBV30 to TRBJ1-1, with D possibly being TRBD1 (6 bases). CDR1 is GTSNPN, CDR2 SVGIG, per germline (reference sequence). Trimming cost V 4 bases and J 0 bases, with 9 bases left between them. The CDR3 spans 13 residues. The CDR3 spells CAWIGQLNTEAFF. DNA of the CDR3: TGTGCCTGGATCGGACAGCTGAACACTGAAGCTTTCTTT.

This chain connects TRBV5-1 to TRBJ2-1; TRBD2 aligns across 8 bases. Germline assignment: CDR1 SGHRS and CDR2 YFSETQ. CDR3 length: 15 amino acids. J gave up 4 bases and V 2 bases, and 5 bases lay outside the gene matches. In DNA, the CDR3 is TGCGCCAGCAGCTTAGAGACTAGCGCGTACAATGAGCAGTTCTTC. This encodes CASSLETSAYNEQFF.

This clone was observed a few times. Other DNA variants within this sample encode the same CDR3. V is TRBV30 and J is TRBJ2-3; TRBD2 aligns across 10 bases. V lost 2 bases, J lost 1 base, and 3 bases stayed unmatched. The CDR3 totals 15 residues. Germline CDR1 GTSNPN, CDR2 SVGIG (reference sequence). The CDR3 sequence is CAWSPGLAGTDTQYF. The CDR3, as DNA: TGTGCCTGGAGTCCTGGACTAGCGGGCACAGATACGCAGTATTTT.

This clone was counted between two and nine times. The genes are TRBV14 and TRBJ2-3; 8 bases are a match to TRBD2. The V segment lost 6 bases and the J segment 4 bases; nucleotides outside the gene matches: 9. This CDR3 spans 15 amino acids. CDR1 and CDR2 (germline): SGHDN, FVKESK. Here the CDR3 reads CASRPSGSLPDTQYF. In DNA, the CDR3 is TGTGCCAGCAGACCGAGCGGGAGCCTCCCAGATACGCAGTATTTT.

The chain links TRBV5-6 to TRBJ2-1, with no clear D. CDR1 is SGHDT, CDR2 YYEEEE, per germline. The CDR3 sequence is 12 residues long. V was trimmed by 4 bases and J by 4 bases, leaving 6 bases between them. CDR3 coding DNA: TGTGCCAGCAGCCCTTTGTACAATGAGCAGTTCTTC. Protein sequence: CASSPLYNEQFF.

This clone was detected a few times. The CDR3 loop is CASSSQGTGANVLTF. The CDR3 bases are TGCGCCAGCAGCTCACAGGGTACTGGGGCCAACGTCCTGACTTTC. J is TRBJ2-6 and V is TRBV5-1; a weak D match, TRBD1 (6 bases). V was cut by 3 bases and J by 2 bases, with 9 bases left in between. CDR3 length: 15 residues. Germline-derived CDR1 and CDR2 are SGHRS and YFSETQ.

This clone was picked up a small number of times. This rearrangement joins TRBV5-1 to TRBJ2-7; weak D call: TRBD1 (6 bases). Looked up from germline, CDR1 is SGHRS and CDR2 is YFSETQ. The CDR3 runs 15 residues. Deletions cut 0 bases from V and 1 base from J, with 11 bases between. The CDR3, as DNA: TGCGCCAGCAGCTTGGTGGACAGCCGTTCCTACGAGCAGTACTTC. It encodes CASSLVDSRSYEQYF.

This clone was detected ten times or more. The chain is built from TRBV19 and TRBJ1-1; 7 bases agree with TRBD1. Germline CDR1 LNHDA, CDR2 SQIVND (reference sequence). The length of the CDR3 is 12 residues. The junction had 5 bases not matched to a gene; V was cut back by 6 bases and J by 7 bases. The CDR3 region has the DNA TGTGCCAGTAGAAACCGACAGGGTGAAGCTTTCTTT. Translated: CASRNRQGEAFF.

This chain uses TRBV30 with TRBJ2-2; possibly TRBD1 for D (6 bases). The CDR3 runs 13 residues. CDR1 is GTSNPN and CDR2 is SVGIG in the germline V gene (reference sequence). V dropped 3 bases and J dropped 6 bases, with 11 bases sitting between them. The CDR3 protein is CAWSAQGSGELFF. The CDR3 DNA reads as TGTGCCTGGAGCGCCCAGGGGTCCGGGGAGCTGTTTTTT.

V and J are TRBV7-2 and TRBJ1-2, with D hard to call. The CDR3 has 13 residues. Germline V gives CDR1 SGHTA, CDR2 FQGNSA. V lost 5 bases and J 0 bases, leaving 7 bases between the germline ends. The DNA for the CDR3 is TGTGCCAGCAGCGCCCTAGCTAACTATGGCTACACCTTC. This sequence encodes CASSALANYGYTF.

This clone was counted once. The genes are TRBV30 and TRBJ2-7, with D perhaps being TRBD1 or TRBD2 (5 bases each). Trimming stripped 3 bases from V and 0 bases from J, with 15 bases between. CDR1 is GTSNPN and CDR2 is SVGIG in the germline V gene (reference sequence). The CDR3 spans 15 residues. This chain's CDR3 is CAWRSRDAISYEQYF. In nucleotides, the CDR3 is TGTGCCTGGAGAAGTCGGGACGCGATCTCCTACGAGCAGTACTTC.

This clone has only a few counts. Other DNA variants within this sample encode the same CDR3. The chain is built from TRBV5-1 and TRBJ2-7, with no clear D. The CDR3 has 14 amino acids. Germline loops: CDR1 SGHRS, CDR2 YFSETQ. The V gene lost 0 bases and the J gene lost 0 bases, with 7 bases spanning the gap. The CDR3 region has the DNA TGCGCCAGCAGCTTGGGCCACTCCTCCTACGAGCAGTACTTC. Translated: CASSLGHSSYEQYF.

This clone has just a few counts. The chain uses TRBV18 and TRBJ2-1; D is possibly TRBD1 (6 bases). The V end lost 5 bases, the J end lost 4 bases, and 15 bases lay between the germline ends. Per germline, CDR1 KGHSH and CDR2 LQKENI. The CDR3 covers 15 residues. Here the CDR3 reads CASSAGQYDYNEQFF. The CDR3 DNA follows: TGTGCCAGCTCAGCCGGACAGTACGATTACAATGAGCAGTTCTTC.

This clone was picked up a small number of times. The chain combines TRBV19 with TRBJ2-3, with a weak D call TRBD1 (5 bases). Per the germline V gene, CDR1 is LNHDA and CDR2 is SQIVND (reference sequence). This CDR3 spans 12 amino acids. Trimming shortened V by 6 bases and J by 2 bases, and 6 bases separated the two germline ends. In DNA, the CDR3 is TGTGCCAGTAGGACAGACACAGATACGCAGTATTTT. It encodes CASRTDTDTQYF.

This chain uses TRBV7-2 with TRBJ2-1, with 9 bases fitting TRBD2. This CDR3 has 16 residues. V shed 6 bases and J 4 bases; nucleotides not matched to a gene: 10. The germline gives CDR1 SGHTA, CDR2 FQGNSA. The CDR3: CASSSPAGGRYNEQFF. CDR3 coding DNA: TGTGCCAGCAGTTCCCCAGCGGGGGGCCGATACAATGAGCAGTTCTTC.

The chain carries TRBV10-3 and TRBJ2-3; D remains ambiguous. The length of the CDR3 is 15 residues. The germline V gene encodes CDR1 ENHRY and CDR2 SYGVKD. Trimming took 3 bases from V and 4 from J, leaving 14 bases between them. DNA of the CDR3: TGTGCCATCAGTGAAGGACCTGGATTGGCAGATACGCAGTATTTT. Its protein product is CAISEGPGLADTQYF.

The chain uses TRBV6-5 and TRBJ2-3; 9 bases map to TRBD2. Germline CDR1 and CDR2: MNHEY and SVGAGI. This CDR3 region has 16 residues. The V gene end was trimmed by 3 bases and the J gene end by 3 bases; junction bases not matched to a gene: 7. This CDR3 is CASSYAGSGGTDTQYF. The CDR3, as DNA: TGTGCCAGCAGTTATGCCGGGAGCGGGGGGACAGATACGCAGTATTTT.

This clone showed up just a few times. In DNA, the CDR3 is TGCGCCAGCAGCTTGGAGGGTAGCGGGACCGCCGAGCAGTACTTC. Amino acids: CASSLEGSGTAEQYF. The gene calls are TRBV5-1 and TRBJ2-7; 8 bases agree with TRBD2. The length of the CDR3 is 15 residues. Germline loops: CDR1 SGHRS, CDR2 YFSETQ. Losses at the gene ends were 0 bases for V and 6 bases for J; bases not matched to a gene: 8.